This T cell receptor (beta chain) was captured by sequencing in a study of CD8 T cells in ankylosing spondylitis. General study findings and limits: The clones that were linked to disease were reported to be significantly enriched in matched synovial fluid samples from ankylosing spondylitis patients.

Comments on this clonotype: Its cognate antigen is unknown. This may be a read error: a much more frequent sequence differs by one nucleotide.

Molecular-barcoded quantitative 5'-RACE produced these TCR beta libraries. TCRdb reprocessed the 5' RACE reads with MiXCR, giving one entry per CDR3 protein. The sample contains over 200,000 distinct CDR3 sequences, over 9.5% of which appear only once. The CDR3 sequence is 13 residues long. Germline CDR1 reads LNHNV; CDR2 reads YYDKDF (reference sequence). The TCR originated in a male donor with ankylosing spondylitis or in good health (not recorded which). Source material: blood, either unsorted or a sorted T cell fraction (not recorded which). The chain joins TRBV15 to TRBJ2-7; D is uncertain. This CDR3 reads CATSTRRSYELYF. CDR3 nucleotides: TGTGCCACCAGCACGAGGAGATCCTACGAGCTGTACTTC.